A selection of T cell receptor beta chains follows, all from one sample in a study of shared clonotypes between healthy human individuals. Assay: immunoSEQ multiplex PCR; the TCRdb copy retains only in-frame clones and omits some. The data hold millions of clones, with roughly 95% observed a single time. The sample was naive CD4+ T cells sorted from blood. Every receptor here comes from a man between 18 and 29 years old in good health. Each CDR3 is given with its conserved first and last residue. The D gene is left open where the match is weak.

v_gene	d_gene	j_gene	CDR3nt	CDR3aa
TRBV18	TRBD2	TRBJ2-5	TGTGCCAGCTCACCACAGGGGAGGGGTGAGACCCAGTACTTC	CASSPQGRGETQYF
TRBV7-3	TRBD1	TRBJ2-3	TGTGCCAGCAGCTTCCCGGACAGGGCAAATTTTTCTAGCACAGATACGCAGTATTTT	CASSFPDRANFSSTDTQYF
TRBV30	-	TRBJ1-1	TGTGCCTGGAGTGTATCCCCGATCCCTTTCTTGGCTTTCTTT	CAWSVSPIPFLAFF
TRBV18	-	TRBJ1-6	TGTGCCAGCCGGACAGAAAGCTCCTATAATTCACCCCTCCACTTT	CASRTESSYNSPLHF
TRBV16	-	TRBJ1-1	TGTGCCAGCACCCTAAATGTGAACACTGAAGCTTTCTTT	CASTLNVNTEAFF
TRBV7-9	-	TRBJ1-4	TGTGCCAGCAGCTTGACAGGATCAACTAATGAAAAACTGTTTTTT	CASSLTGSTNEKLFF
TRBV10-3	TRBD2	TRBJ2-1	TGTGCCACCCTGACTAGCGGGGACGACAATGAGCAGTTCTTC	CATLTSGDDNEQFF
TRBV18	-	TRBJ2-7	TGTGCCAGCTCACCACCGAGGGCTCTAGTGTACGAGCAGTACTTC	CASSPPRALVYEQYF
TRBV25-1	-	TRBJ1-1	TGTGCCAGCAGCGTCGACGGGTCGGGGACTGAAGCTTTCTTT	CASSVDGSGTEAFF
TRBV6-1	TRBD2	TRBJ2-3	TGTGCCAGCACAAAGGTGGCGGGAGTTCAAGATACGCAGTATTTT	CASTKVAGVQDTQYF
TRBV28	-	TRBJ2-1	-	CASSLEREQFF
TRBV28	TRBD2	TRBJ2-1	TGTGCCAGCAGTTCCCCGGGGAGGGGTTTAATTGACAATGAGCAGTTCTTC	CASSSPGRGLIDNEQFF
TRBV6-5	TRBD1	TRBJ2-7	TGTGCCAGCAGTTCCCAGGGACAGGGAGCCTACGAGCAGTACTTC	CASSSQGQGAYEQYF
TRBV15	-	TRBJ1-1	TGTGCCACCAGCACCAAGGATCCAGGGGTCTTTGAAGCTTTCTTT	CATSTKDPGVFEAFF
TRBV19	-	TRBJ2-1	TGTGCCAGTAGTACCATTTTCAGGGGTCAGCAGTTCTTC	CASSTIFRGQQFF
TRBV29-1	TRBD2	TRBJ2-3	TGCAGCGTTGAACGGGGGACTAGCGGGGATACGCAGTATTTT	CSVERGTSGDTQYF
TRBV5-1	TRBD2	TRBJ2-1	TGCGCCAGCAGCTCCGGCGGGGGGTCCTTCTTCAATGAGCAGTTCTTC	CASSSGGGSFFNEQFF
TRBV7-2	-	TRBJ1-2	TGTGCCAGCAAGATAGTGGGGGGCGGTGGCTACACCTTC	CASKIVGGGGYTF
TRBV5-1	TRBD1	TRBJ2-7	TGCGCCAGCAGCCCCGGGACAGGCAACTACGAGCAGTACTTC	CASSPGTGNYEQYF
TRBV11-3	-	TRBJ2-3	TGTGCCAGCAGCTTAGATGGTAGCACAGATACGCAGTATTTT	CASSLDGSTDTQYF
TRBV5-4	TRBD1	TRBJ2-2	TGTGCCAGCAGCCAGGGACAGGGTACCACCGGGGAGCTGTTTTTT	CASSQGQGTTGELFF